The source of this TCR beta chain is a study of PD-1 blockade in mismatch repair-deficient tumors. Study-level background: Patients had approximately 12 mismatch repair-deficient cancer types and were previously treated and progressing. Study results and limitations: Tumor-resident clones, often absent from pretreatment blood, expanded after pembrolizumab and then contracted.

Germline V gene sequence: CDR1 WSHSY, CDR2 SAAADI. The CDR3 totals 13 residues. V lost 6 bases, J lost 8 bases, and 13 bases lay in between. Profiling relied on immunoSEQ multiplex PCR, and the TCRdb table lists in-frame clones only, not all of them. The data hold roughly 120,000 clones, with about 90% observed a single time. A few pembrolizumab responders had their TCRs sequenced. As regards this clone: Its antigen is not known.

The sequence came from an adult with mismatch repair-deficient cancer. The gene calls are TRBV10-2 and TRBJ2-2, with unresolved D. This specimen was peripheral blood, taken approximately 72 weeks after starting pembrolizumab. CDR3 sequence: CASRNIVSGELFF. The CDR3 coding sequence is TGCGCCAGCAGAAATATAGTCTCTGGGGAGCTGTTTTTT.